The 3 T cell receptor beta chains below were found in one sample sequenced in a study of shared clonotypes between healthy human individuals. Terminally differentiated effector memory CD45RA+ cells were left out of the naive CD8 fraction, which was CD45RO-negative and positively selected for CCR7. The repertoire was sequenced with immunoSEQ multiplex PCR; TCRdb's copy has only in-frame clones and lacks some. This sample has 650,000 to 800,000 clones; just over 90% occur once, and the top ten carry approximately 25%. Specimen: naive CD8+ T cells sorted from blood. These receptors were collected from a man aged 25-45 years in good health.

The chain is built from TRBV5-5 and TRBJ2-5, with D maybe TRBD1 (6 bases). CDR1 SGHKS and CDR2 YYEKEE come from the germline V gene (reference sequence). The CDR3 runs 14 residues. Deletions cut 2 bases from V and 2 bases from J, with 10 bases between. CDR3 DNA: TGTGCCAGCAGCTTTGGGGACAAACAAGAGACCCAGTACTTC. Residues: CASSFGDKQETQYF. Combining the CDR3 with reference TRBV5-5 and TRBJ2-5 gives the whole variable domain DAGVTQSPTHLIKTRGQQVTLRCSPISGHKSVSWYQQVLGQGPQFIFQYYEKEERGRGNFPDRFSARQFPNYSSELNVNALLLGDSALYLCASSFGDKQETQYFGPGTRLLVL.

The CDR3 loop reads CASSQSGYF. CDR3 coding DNA: TGCGCCAGCAGTCAATCGGGGTACTTC. The chain joins TRBV23-1 to TRBJ2-7; no firm D call. TRBV23-1 is an ORF, and what it does is uncertain. Trimming removed 0 bases from V and 12 bases from J, with 3 bases in between. The CDR3 covers 9 residues.

This rearrangement joins TRBV7-9 to TRBJ1-1; TRBD1 aligns across 9 bases. The CDR3 loop spans 14 amino acids. CDR1 SEHNR and CDR2 FQNEAQ come from the germline V gene (reference sequence). Trimming took 5 bases from V and 3 from J; bases not matched to a gene: 4. The CDR3 is CASSPGTGYTEAFF. CDR3 in DNA: TGTGCCAGCAGCCCCGGGACAGGGTACACTGAAGCTTTCTTT. The complete variable domain, with remaining parts taken from reference TRBV7-9 and TRBJ1-1, reads DTGVSQNPRHKITKRGQNVTFRCDPISEHNRLYWYRQTLGQGPEFLTYFQNEAQLEKSRLLSDRFSAERPKGSFSTLEIQRTEQGDSAMYLCASSPGTGYTEAFFGQGTRLTVV.